The 18 T cell receptor beta chains below come from one sample, sequenced in a study of blood T cells in healthy people across ages. Combining a sample-barcoded 5' primer with a J-beta primer mix, a second PCR ran for about 6 to 11 cycles. MiXCR, applied by TCRdb to the 5' RACE reads, yields one record per CDR3 protein. The sample carries roughly 1.5 million distinct CDR3 sequences, approximately 43% recorded once. Sequencing was performed on blood. The receptors here all came from a young woman in good health.

This sequence joins TRBV29-1 and TRBJ2-5; D may match TRBD1 or TRBD2 (6 bases each). V lost 6 bases to trimming and J lost 2 bases, with 13 bases between them. The CDR3 sequence is 13 residues long. Germline CDR1 SQVTM, CDR2 ANQGSEA. The DNA of the CDR3 is TGCAGCGTCGGGGGCATTTTACAAGAGACCCAGTACTTC. Its translation is CSVGGILQETQYF.

The chain uses TRBV7-2 and TRBJ1-5; D gene unclear. Germline CDR1 is SGHTA and CDR2 is FQGNSA. The CDR3 contains 13 residues. V dropped 5 bases and J dropped 5 bases, with 10 bases sitting between them. The CDR3 is CASSTVFDQPQHF. Written as DNA, the CDR3 is TGTGCCAGCAGCACAGTTTTCGATCAGCCCCAGCATTTT.

The table lists this clonotype with a few counts. The genes are TRBV6-2 or TRBV6-3 and TRBJ2-7; 8 nucleotides agree with TRBD1. Germline trimming cut 5 bases from V and 0 bases from J; bases unmatched to any gene: 6. In germline, CDR1 is MNHEY, CDR2 SVGEGT. The CDR3 covers 15 residues. Written as DNA, the CDR3 is TGTGCCAGCAGTGCGGACAGGGACGGCTCCTACGAGCAGTACTTC. Translating gives CASSADRDGSYEQYF.

The chain links TRBV5-1 to TRBJ2-2; a weak D match, TRBD2 (6 bases). Germline V gives CDR1 SGHRS, CDR2 YFSETQ. V gave up 2 bases and J gave up 5 bases, with 13 bases separating them. The CDR3 is 15 amino acids. This CDR3 is CASSLPRRETGELFF. CDR3 in DNA: TGCGCCAGCAGCTTACCCAGACGGGAGACCGGGGAGCTGTTTTTT.

V gene TRBV28 combines with J gene TRBJ1-1; D perhaps matches TRBD1 (5 bases). V was clipped by 0 bases and J by 1 base, with 12 bases between them. Germline-derived CDR1 and CDR2 are MDHEN and SYDVKM. CDR3 length: 16 amino acids. For the CDR3, the DNA is TGTGCCAGCAGTTTATGGGTAGGGCAGGGGAACACTGAAGCTTTCTTT. Translated, it gives CASSLWVGQGNTEAFF. The entire variable domain, with the rest obtained from reference TRBV28 and TRBJ1-1, is as follows: DVKVTQSSRYLVKRTGEKVFLECVQDMDHENMFWYRQDPGLGLRLIYFSYDVKMKEKGDIPEGYSVSREKKERFSLILESASTNQTSMYLCASSLWVGQGNTEAFFGQGTRLTVV.

This clonotype was detected only once. This chain uses TRBV20-1 with TRBJ2-1; 9 nucleotides agree with TRBD2. Germline CDR1 and CDR2: DFQATT and SNEGSKA (reference sequence). The length of the CDR3 is 12 residues. The trim removed 6 bases at V and 13 bases at J, leaving 10 bases unmatched. In nucleotides, the CDR3 is TGCAGTGCCGGGACTAGCAAAGAGACCCAGTTCTTC. Protein product: CSAGTSKETQFF.

CDR3 loop: CSGDEGRLNTEAFF. The CDR3 DNA reads TGCAGCGGTGATGAGGGGCGACTGAACACTGAAGCTTTCTTT. The chain is built from TRBV29-1 and TRBJ1-1, with a possible D match to TRBD1 (5 bases). CDR1 and CDR2 from the germline V gene are SQVTM and ANQGSEA. With 7 bases removed from V and 0 bases from J, the gap between germline ends came to 15 bases. The CDR3 loop spans 14 amino acids.

V usage is TRBV30 and J usage is TRBJ1-5; the D is unclear. CDR1 is GTSNPN and CDR2 is SVGIG in the germline V gene (reference sequence). V was trimmed by 2 bases and J by 2 bases, leaving 13 bases between them. The CDR3 has 15 residues. For the CDR3, the DNA is TGTGCCTGGAGTCGGCGCCCGGCGGGCAATCAGCCCCAGCATTTT. Its translation is CAWSRRPAGNQPQHF.

The chain is built from TRBV20-1 and TRBJ2-3; 12 bases map to TRBD2. The V gene end was trimmed by 2 bases and the J gene end by 5 bases; junction bases not matched to a gene: 8. The CDR3 length is 16 residues. Germline V CDR1 and CDR2: DFQATT, SNEGSKA (reference sequence). The CDR3 DNA follows: TGCAGTGCTAGATCGGCTAGCGGGGGGGTGGAAGATACGCAGTATTTT. This encodes CSARSASGGVEDTQYF.

V gene TRBV3-1 combines with J gene TRBJ2-3; 8 nucleotides match TRBD2. This CDR3 has 16 residues. Germline values: CDR1 LGHDT, CDR2 YNNKEL (reference sequence). The trim removed 4 bases at V and 2 bases at J, leaving 8 bases unmatched. The CDR3 nucleotides are TGTGCCAGCAGCCGGACGACTAGCGAGTTCACAGATACGCAGTATTTT. This sequence encodes CASSRTTSEFTDTQYF.

The CDR3 nucleotides read TGTGCCAGCAGCAGACACCTGTCTGCAACTAATGAAAAACTGTTTTTT. Protein sequence: CASSRHLSATNEKLFF. The chain combines TRBV7-9 with TRBJ1-4; D is uncertain. There are 16 residues in the CDR3. Germline V CDR1 and CDR2: SEHNR, FQNEAQ (reference sequence). Trimming shortened V by 5 bases and J by 0 bases, and 13 bases separated the two germline ends.

This clonotype showed up just a few times. The chain joins TRBV7-2 to TRBJ2-1, with TRBD2 matching 15 bases. Unmatched junction bases numbered 6, after V lost 5 bases and J lost 10 bases. The CDR3 consists of 15 residues. Germline-derived CDR1 and CDR2 are SGHTA and FQGNSA. DNA of the CDR3: TGTGCCAGCAGCGTAGGACTAGCGGGGGGGTACGAGCAGTTCTTC. The encoded protein is CASSVGLAGGYEQFF.

The sample holds one count of this clonotype. Since a much larger clone is just one base distant, this may be a read error. The chain joins TRBV29-1 to TRBJ2-1; D unclear. CDR1 and CDR2 from the germline V gene are SQVTM and ANQGSEA. Trimming took 2 bases from V and 0 from J, leaving 5 bases between them. The CDR3 consists of 13 residues. CDR3: CSVERYSYNEQFF. DNA for the CDR3: TGCAGCGTTGAAAGATACTCCTACAATGAGCAGTTCTTC.

The gene calls are TRBV30 and TRBJ1-5; no clear D gene. V lost 2 bases and J 0 bases, leaving 11 bases between the germline ends. Per germline, CDR1 GTSNPN and CDR2 SVGIG (reference sequence). This CDR3 region has 15 residues. CDR3 region: CAWSIGENSNQPQHF. In DNA, the CDR3 is TGTGCCTGGAGTATAGGCGAGAATAGCAATCAGCCCCAGCATTTT.

At least ten counts were recorded for this clonotype. The rearrangement joins TRBV29-1 to TRBJ2-1; tentatively, D is TRBD1 (6 bases). V shed 6 bases and J shed 1 base, with 19 bases lying between them. Germline lookup yields CDR1 SQVTM and CDR2 ANQGSEA. CDR3 length equals 16 residues. In DNA, the CDR3 is TGCAGCGTGAAACAAGGCCCTACAGGGTCCTACAATGAGCAGTTCTTC. Translation: CSVKQGPTGSYNEQFF.

This chain links TRBV20-1 with TRBJ1-5; D is uncertain. From germline, CDR1 is DFQATT and CDR2 SNEGSKA (reference sequence). This CDR3 comprises 16 residues. V was trimmed by 0 bases and J by 3 bases, leaving 15 bases between them. The DNA of the CDR3 is TGCAGTGCTAGAGATCCGGGGTCCCATAACAATCAGCCCCAGCATTTT. It specifies CSARDPGSHNNQPQHF.

The gene calls are TRBV11-2 and TRBJ1-5; D gene unclear. The CDR3 totals 13 residues. Trimming shortened V by 4 bases and J by 4 bases, and 8 bases separated the two germline ends. The V gene's germline CDR1 is SGHAT and CDR2 FQNNGV. The CDR3 DNA reads TGTGCCAGCAGCTCGCAAAATAATCAGCCCCAGCATTTT. Its protein product is CASSSQNNQPQHF.

In regard to this clonotype: A much larger clonotype is one base distant, so this may be a read error. V and J are TRBV7-9 and TRBJ2-7; 7 positions agree with TRBD1. Germline CDR1 SEHNR, CDR2 FQNEAQ (reference sequence). CDR3 size: 14 residues. The DNA of the CDR3 is TGTGCCAGCAGCTCCGGGACAGAGTCCTACGAGCAGTGCTTC. Encoded protein: CASSSGTESYEQCF.